Presented here are 19 T cell receptor beta chains from one specimen sequenced in a study of control samples from healthy donors and cancer patients. The assay was immunoSEQ multiplex PCR, and TCRdb's table has in-frame clones only and misses some. Of over 75,000 clones in the sample, around 81% were seen once. Sequenced material: blood. Receptors originate from a man aged 25 to 45 in good health.

The chain is built from TRBV10-3 and TRBJ1-3, with 8 bases that match TRBD1. The germline V gene has CDR1 ENHRY and CDR2 SYGVKD. V was pared by 2 bases and J by 2 bases, with 14 bases of the junction left unmatched. This CDR3 is built from 19 residues. CDR3 amino acids: CAISEVGRGPFWPGNTIYF. Here the CDR3 DNA reads TGTGCCATCAGTGAGGTGGGCAGGGGGCCCTTTTGGCCTGGAAACACCATATATTTT.

The V call is TRBV28, the J call TRBJ2-5, with 9 positions matching TRBD1. Trimming cost V 4 bases and J 4 bases; bases outside gene matches: 4. This CDR3 comprises 14 residues. CDR1 MDHEN and CDR2 SYDVKM come from the germline V gene. The CDR3 here is CASSSPGQGETQYF. CDR3 coding DNA: TGTGCCAGCAGTTCCCCGGGACAGGGAGAGACCCAGTACTTC.

This sequence joins TRBV11-2 and TRBJ2-3; 8 bases agree with TRBD1. The CDR3 is made up of 13 amino acids. Germline CDR1 is SGHAT and CDR2 is FQNNGV. V shed 3 bases, J shed 8 bases, and the junction held 4 bases outside the gene matches. CDR3 nucleotides: TGTGCCAGCAGCTTGGAACAGGGGGTTACGCAGTATTTT. This sequence encodes CASSLEQGVTQYF.

The V and J genes are TRBV6-6 and TRBJ2-7, with D tentatively TRBD1 (6 bases). The germline CDR1 and CDR2 sequences are MNHNY and SVGAGI (reference sequence). The length of the CDR3 is 15 residues. Trimming took off 2 bases at V and 4 bases at J, with 15 bases between the two ends. CDR3 bases: TGTGCCAGCAGTTACGGCGGTCAGGGGCGGTACGAGCAGTACTTC. This gives the protein CASSYGGQGRYEQYF.

This clone has more than one count but fewer than ten. This rearrangement joins TRBV28 to TRBJ2-7; D gene uncertain. The CDR3 length is 16 residues. The V end was cut by 1 base, the J end by 5 bases, with 18 bases between. CDR1 is MDHEN and CDR2 is SYDVKM in the germline V gene. This CDR3 reads CASSLFRLPRVHEQYF. The CDR3 DNA reads as TGTGCCAGCAGTTTATTTAGGCTACCACGGGTCCACGAGCAGTACTTC.

The rearrangement links TRBV6-4 to TRBJ2-3; 8 nucleotides align to TRBD2. Germline assignment: CDR1 MRHNA and CDR2 SNTAGT. There are 15 residues in the CDR3. The ends lost 0 bases at V and 4 bases at J; junction bases unmatched: 3. The chain's CDR3 is CASSDSTGGPDTQYF. CDR3 nucleotides: TGTGCCAGCAGTGACTCGACGGGGGGGCCAGATACGCAGTATTTT.

The chain couples TRBV20-1 to TRBJ1-4; 7 bases align to TRBD1. The CDR3 consists of 13 residues. CDR1 is DFQATT, CDR2 SNEGSKA, per germline (reference sequence). The V and J ends lost 3 bases and 7 bases, in that order; junction bases with no gene match: 5. The CDR3 coding sequence is TGCAGTGCTAGTGGGACAGCCGGTGAAAAACTGTTTTTT. Protein: CSASGTAGEKLFF.

This chain links TRBV5-1 with TRBJ1-5; D possibly corresponds to TRBD1 (6 bases). Looked up from germline, CDR1 is SGHRS and CDR2 is YFSETQ. V gave up 0 bases and J gave up 7 bases, with 11 bases separating them. CDR3 length: 14 amino acids. The CDR3 here is CASSLGTDGQPQHF. CDR3 DNA sequence: TGCGCCAGCAGCTTGGGGACAGACGGACAGCCCCAGCATTTT.

This chain joins TRBV13 and TRBJ2-6, with TRBD1 identical over 9 bases. J was trimmed by 9 bases and V by 5 bases; bases with no gene match: 8. Germline V CDR1 and CDR2: PRHDT, FYEKMQ (reference sequence). This CDR3 region has 15 residues. The CDR3 loop reads CASSPGQGNLNVLTF. Here the CDR3 DNA reads TGTGCCAGCAGCCCGGGACAGGGAAATCTCAACGTCCTGACTTTC.

CDR3 amino acids: CASSPSVDYNQPQHF. Here the CDR3 DNA reads TGTGCCAGTAGTCCCTCGGTGGACTACAATCAGCCCCAGCATTTT. This chain joins TRBV19 and TRBJ1-5; unclear D gene. The V gene's germline CDR1 is LNHDA and CDR2 SQIVND (reference sequence). V lost 5 bases, J lost 3 bases, and 14 bases lay in between. The CDR3 loop spans 15 amino acids.

This clone has only a few counts. The chain couples TRBV7-2 to TRBJ1-1, with D possibly TRBD1 on 6 matching bases. The CDR3 is 14 amino acids. V lost 5 bases and J lost 9, with 19 bases in between. Germline V gives CDR1 SGHTA, CDR2 FQGNSA. The CDR3 DNA follows: TGTGCCAGCAGCCCCCCGTCCCAGGGGCGCAAAGCTTTCTTT. Translated, it gives CASSPPSQGRKAFF. The full variable domain, its missing parts supplied by reference TRBV7-2 and TRBJ1-1, is GAGVSQSPSNKVTEKGKDVELRCDPISGHTALYWYRQSLGQGLEFLIYFQGNSAPDKSGLPSDRFSAERTGGSVSTLTIQRTQQEDSAVYLCASSPPSQGRKAFFGQGTRLTVV.

V usage is TRBV7-3 and J usage is TRBJ2-2, with 8 bases aligning to TRBD1. CDR3 length equals 15 residues. The V gene's germline CDR1 is SGHTA and CDR2 FQGTGA. V lost 5 bases, J lost 2 bases, and 4 bases stayed unmatched. The CDR3: CASSVQGANTGELFF. In DNA, the CDR3 is TGTGCCAGCAGCGTCCAGGGGGCCAACACCGGGGAGCTGTTTTTT.

The chain combines TRBV7-9 with TRBJ2-1; D possibly corresponds to TRBD1 (6 bases). Deletions cut 6 bases from V and 0 bases from J, with 12 bases between. The germline gives CDR1 SEHNR, CDR2 FQNEAQ (reference sequence). The CDR3 consists of 15 residues. CDR3 region: CASRKNRDSYNEQFF. The CDR3 DNA reads TGTGCCAGCAGAAAAAACAGGGACTCCTACAATGAGCAGTTCTTC.

The chain links TRBV9 to TRBJ2-7; maybe TRBD2 (7 bases). The germline V gene encodes CDR1 SGDLS and CDR2 YYNGEE. There are 15 residues in the CDR3. Trimming took off 3 bases at V and 6 bases at J, with 19 bases between the two ends. Here the CDR3 DNA reads TGTGCCAGCAGCGGAGAAGAAGGGGGGGCATCCGAGCAGTACTTC. The encoded protein is CASSGEEGGASEQYF. The full variable domain, completed using reference TRBV9 and TRBJ2-7, is DSGVTQTPKHLITATGQRVTLRCSPRSGDLSVYWYQQSLDQGLQFLIQYYNGEERAKGNILERFSAQQFPDLHSELNLSSLELGDSALYFCASSGEEGGASEQYFGPGTRLTVT.

V usage is TRBV3-1 (or the pseudogene TRBV3-2) and J usage is TRBJ2-7; D unresolved. CDR3 length equals 15 residues. Germline CDR1 LGHDT, CDR2 YNNKEL (reference sequence). V was trimmed by 2 bases and J by 5 bases, leaving 16 bases between them. In DNA form, the CDR3 reads TGTGCCAGCAGCCAAAGGTTGCCCTCTGGGAACGAGCAGTACTTC. Translation: CASSQRLPSGNEQYF.

This chain links TRBV15 with TRBJ1-4; D is unresolved. The CDR3 extends over 16 amino acids. Deletions cut 4 bases from V and 7 bases from J, with 19 bases between. Per germline, CDR1 LNHNV and CDR2 YYDKDF (reference sequence). The CDR3 protein is CATSIRSPGTGEKLFF. CDR3 in DNA: TGTGCCACCAGCATCCGGTCGCCAGGAACGGGTGAAAAACTGTTTTTT.

The rearrangement joins TRBV2 to TRBJ2-7; 12 bases align to TRBD2. Germline CDR1 and CDR2: SNHLY and FYNNEI. CDR3 size: 13 residues. V was pared by 6 bases and J by 9 bases, with 6 bases of the junction left unmatched. In nucleotides, the CDR3 is TGTGCCAGCAGCAGGACTAGCGGGGCTCGGCAGTACTTC. Translating it yields CASSRTSGARQYF.

CDR3 sequence (DNA): TGCAGTGCTAGCCCAAGAGAGACCCAGTACTTC. This encodes CSASPRETQYF. This chain connects TRBV20-1 to TRBJ2-5; no definite D call. The germline V gene encodes CDR1 DFQATT and CDR2 SNEGSKA (reference sequence). V was pared by 3 bases and J by 4 bases, with 6 bases between. This CDR3 contains 11 residues.

The chain carries TRBV19 and TRBJ1-5, with TRBD1 matching 7 bases. Germline CDR1 LNHDA, CDR2 SQIVND (reference sequence). The CDR3 has 15 residues. Germline trimming cut 4 bases from V and 0 bases from J; bases unmatched to any gene: 3. The CDR3 here is CASSTDRRSNQPQHF. The CDR3 nucleotides are TGTGCCAGTAGTACGGACAGGCGTAGCAATCAGCCCCAGCATTTT.